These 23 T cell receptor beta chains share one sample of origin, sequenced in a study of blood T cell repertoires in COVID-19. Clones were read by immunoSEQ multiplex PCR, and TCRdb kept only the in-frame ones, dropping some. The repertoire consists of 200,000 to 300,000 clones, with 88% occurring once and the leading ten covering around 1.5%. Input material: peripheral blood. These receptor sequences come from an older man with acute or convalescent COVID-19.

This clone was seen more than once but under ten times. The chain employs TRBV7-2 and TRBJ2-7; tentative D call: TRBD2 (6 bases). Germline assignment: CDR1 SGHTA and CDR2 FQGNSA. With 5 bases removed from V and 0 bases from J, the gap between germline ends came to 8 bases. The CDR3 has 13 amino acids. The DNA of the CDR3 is TGTGCCAGCAGCCGGGACTTCTCCTACGAGCAGTACTTC. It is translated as CASSRDFSYEQYF.

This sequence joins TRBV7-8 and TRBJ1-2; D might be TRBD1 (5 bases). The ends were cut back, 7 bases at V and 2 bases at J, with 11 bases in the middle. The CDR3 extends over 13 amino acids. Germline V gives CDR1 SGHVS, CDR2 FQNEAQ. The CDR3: CASTTDRNYGYTF. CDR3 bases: TGTGCCAGCACCACAGACAGAAACTATGGCTACACCTTC. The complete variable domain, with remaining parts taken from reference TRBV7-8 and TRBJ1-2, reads GAGVSQSPRYKVAKRGQDVALRCDPISGHVSLFWYQQALGQGPEFLTYFQNEAQLDKSGLPSDRFFAERPEGSVSTLKIQRTQQEDSAVYLCASTTDRNYGYTFGSGTRLTVV.

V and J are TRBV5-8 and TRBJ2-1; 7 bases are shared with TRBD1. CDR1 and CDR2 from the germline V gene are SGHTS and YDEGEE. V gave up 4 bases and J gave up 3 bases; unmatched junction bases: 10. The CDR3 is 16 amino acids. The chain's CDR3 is CASSRPGQVLYNEQFF. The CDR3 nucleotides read TGTGCCAGCAGCCGCCCCGGACAGGTTCTCTACAATGAGCAGTTCTTC. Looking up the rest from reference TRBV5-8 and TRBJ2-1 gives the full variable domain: EAGVTQSPTHLIKTRGQQATLRCSPISGHTSVYWYQQALGLGLQFLLWYDEGEERNRGNFPPRFSGRQFPNYSSELNVNALELEDSALYLCASSRPGQVLYNEQFFGPGTRLTVL.

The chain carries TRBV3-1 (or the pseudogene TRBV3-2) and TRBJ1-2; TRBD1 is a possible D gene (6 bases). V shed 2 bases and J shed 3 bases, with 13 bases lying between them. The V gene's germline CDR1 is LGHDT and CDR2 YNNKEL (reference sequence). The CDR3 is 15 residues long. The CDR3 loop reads CASSQLGQKHYGYTF. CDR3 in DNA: TGTGCCAGCAGCCAACTAGGACAGAAGCACTATGGCTACACCTTC.

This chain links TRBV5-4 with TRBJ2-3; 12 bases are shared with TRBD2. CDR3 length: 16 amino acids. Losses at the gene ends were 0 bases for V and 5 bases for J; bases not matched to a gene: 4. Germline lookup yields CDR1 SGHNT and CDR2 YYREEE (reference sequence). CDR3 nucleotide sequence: TGTGCCAGCAGCTTGGATGGACTAGCGGGGAGAGATACGCAGTATTTT. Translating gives CASSLDGLAGRDTQYF.

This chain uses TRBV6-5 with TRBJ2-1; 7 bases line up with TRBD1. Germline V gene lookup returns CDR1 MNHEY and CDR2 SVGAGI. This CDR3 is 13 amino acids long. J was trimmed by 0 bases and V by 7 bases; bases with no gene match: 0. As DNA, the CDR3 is TGTGCCAGCACAGGGGGCTCCTACAATGAGCAGTTCTTC. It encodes CASTGGSYNEQFF.

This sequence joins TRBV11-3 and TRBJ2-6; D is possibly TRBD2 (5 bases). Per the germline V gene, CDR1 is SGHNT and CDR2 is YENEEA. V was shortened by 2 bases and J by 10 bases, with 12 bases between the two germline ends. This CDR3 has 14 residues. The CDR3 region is CASSLISGSNVLTF. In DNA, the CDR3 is TGTGCCAGCAGCTTAATTTCGGGGTCTAACGTCCTGACTTTC.

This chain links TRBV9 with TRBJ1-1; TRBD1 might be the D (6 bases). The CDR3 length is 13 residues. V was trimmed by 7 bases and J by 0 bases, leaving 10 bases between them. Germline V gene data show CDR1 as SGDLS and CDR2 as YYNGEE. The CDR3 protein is CASGQGMNTEAFF. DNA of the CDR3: TGTGCCAGCGGTCAGGGGATGAACACTGAAGCTTTCTTT.

CDR3 amino acids: CAISESRTGGSYEQYF. CDR3 nucleotides: TGTGCCATCAGTGAGTCGAGGACAGGGGGCTCCTACGAGCAGTACTTC. The V gene is TRBV10-3, the J gene TRBJ2-7, with TRBD1 matching over 10 bases. The CDR3 consists of 16 residues. The germline V gene has CDR1 ENHRY and CDR2 SYGVKD. Unmatched junction bases numbered 2, after V lost 0 bases and J lost 0 bases.

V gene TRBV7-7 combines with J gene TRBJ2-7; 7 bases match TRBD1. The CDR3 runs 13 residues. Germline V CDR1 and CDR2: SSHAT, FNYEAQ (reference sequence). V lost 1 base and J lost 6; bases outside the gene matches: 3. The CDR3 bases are TGTGCCAGCAGCTTAGGACAGGGCGGCGAGCAGTACTTC. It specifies CASSLGQGGEQYF.

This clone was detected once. The CDR3 reads CASSLDPPNRGANEKLFF. The CDR3 nucleotides are TGTGCCAGCAGCTTAGATCCGCCGAACAGGGGAGCTAATGAAAAACTGTTTTTT. The genes are TRBV11-2 and TRBJ1-4, with 7 bases identical to TRBD1. With 0 bases clipped from V and 3 bases from J, the junction kept 10 bases outside the gene matches. This CDR3 is built from 18 residues. Looked up from germline, CDR1 is SGHAT and CDR2 is FQNNGV.

CDR3 nucleotides: TGTGCCAGCCACGTGTCCCGGGACAGATCCTACGAGCAGTACTTC. Protein sequence: CASHVSRDRSYEQYF. This chain uses TRBV28 with TRBJ2-7; 7 bases align to TRBD1. V shed 8 bases, J shed 1 base, and the junction held 11 bases outside the gene matches. From germline, CDR1 is MDHEN and CDR2 SYDVKM. The CDR3 totals 15 residues.

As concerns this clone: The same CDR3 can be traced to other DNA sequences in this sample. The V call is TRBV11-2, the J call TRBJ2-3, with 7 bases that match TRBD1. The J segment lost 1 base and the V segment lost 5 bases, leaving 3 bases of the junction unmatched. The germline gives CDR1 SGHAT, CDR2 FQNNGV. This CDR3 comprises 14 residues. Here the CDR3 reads CASSLDRGTDTQYF. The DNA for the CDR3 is TGTGCCAGCAGCCTCGACAGGGGCACAGATACGCAGTATTTT. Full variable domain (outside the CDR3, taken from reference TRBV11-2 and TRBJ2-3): EAGVAQSPRYKIIEKRQSVAFWCNPISGHATLYWYQQILGQGPKLLIQFQNNGVVDDSQLPKDRFSAERLKGVDSTLKIQPAKLEDSAVYLCASSLDRGTDTQYFGPGTRLTVL.

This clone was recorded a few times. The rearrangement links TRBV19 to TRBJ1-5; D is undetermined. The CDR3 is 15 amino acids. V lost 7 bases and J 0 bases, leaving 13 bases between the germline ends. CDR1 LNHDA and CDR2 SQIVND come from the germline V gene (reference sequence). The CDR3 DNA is TGTGCCAGTACCCTGACTCCCGGTAGCAATCAGCCCCAGCATTTT. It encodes CASTLTPGSNQPQHF.

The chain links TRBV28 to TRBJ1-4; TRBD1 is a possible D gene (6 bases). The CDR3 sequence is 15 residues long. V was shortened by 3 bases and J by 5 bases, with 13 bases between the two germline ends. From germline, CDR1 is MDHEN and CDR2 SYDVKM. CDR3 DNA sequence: TGTGCCAGCAGTTTGGCAGGGGCTCCAAATGAAAAACTGTTTTTT. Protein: CASSLAGAPNEKLFF.

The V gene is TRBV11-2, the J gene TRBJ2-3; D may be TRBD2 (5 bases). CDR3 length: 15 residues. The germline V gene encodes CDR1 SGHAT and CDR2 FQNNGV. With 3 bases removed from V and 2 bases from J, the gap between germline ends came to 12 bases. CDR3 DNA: TGTGCCAGCAGCTTTTCCACCGGGGTCACAGATACGCAGTATTTT. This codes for CASSFSTGVTDTQYF.

The CDR3 DNA follows: TGTGCCACCAGTGGTGGGGAACTAGTGGGGTCGCAAGGTATGCAGAATACGCAGTATTTT. Its protein is CATSGGELVGSQGMQNTQYF. The gene calls are TRBV24-1 and TRBJ2-3; weak D call: TRBD2 (5 bases). Trimming removed 5 bases at V and 7 bases at J, with 33 bases between. Per germline, CDR1 KGHDR and CDR2 SFDVKD. The CDR3 runs 20 residues.

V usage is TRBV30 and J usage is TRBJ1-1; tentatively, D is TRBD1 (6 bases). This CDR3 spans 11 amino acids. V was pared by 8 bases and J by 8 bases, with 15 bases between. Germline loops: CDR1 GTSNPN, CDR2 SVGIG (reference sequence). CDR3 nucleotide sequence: TGTGCCCACTTCAGGGGCGGGGAAGCTTTCTTT. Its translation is CAHFRGGEAFF.

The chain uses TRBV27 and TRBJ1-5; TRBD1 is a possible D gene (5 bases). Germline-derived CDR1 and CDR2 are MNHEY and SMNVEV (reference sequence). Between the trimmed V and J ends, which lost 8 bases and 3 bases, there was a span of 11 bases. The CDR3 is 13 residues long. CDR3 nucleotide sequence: TGTGCCAGCCGGGGGGGGACCAATCAGCCCCAGCATTTT. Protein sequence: CASRGGTNQPQHF.

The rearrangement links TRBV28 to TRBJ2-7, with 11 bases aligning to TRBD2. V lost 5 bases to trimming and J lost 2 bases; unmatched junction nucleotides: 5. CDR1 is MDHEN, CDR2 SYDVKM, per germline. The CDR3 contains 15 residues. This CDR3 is CASSPGLADTYEQYF. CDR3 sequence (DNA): TGTGCCAGCAGTCCGGGACTAGCGGACACCTACGAGCAGTACTTC.

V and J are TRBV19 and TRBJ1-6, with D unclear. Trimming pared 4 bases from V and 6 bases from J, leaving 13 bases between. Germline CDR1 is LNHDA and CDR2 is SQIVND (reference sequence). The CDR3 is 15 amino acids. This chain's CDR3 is CASSTTVIGNSPLHF. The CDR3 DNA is TGTGCCAGTAGTACAACAGTCATCGGTAATTCACCCCTCCACTTT.

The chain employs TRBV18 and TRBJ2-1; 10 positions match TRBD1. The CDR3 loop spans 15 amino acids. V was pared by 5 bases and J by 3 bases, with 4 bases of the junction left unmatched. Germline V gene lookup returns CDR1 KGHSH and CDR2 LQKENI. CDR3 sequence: CASSLGQGRYNEQFF. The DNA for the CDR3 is TGTGCCAGCTCATTGGGACAGGGGCGCTACAATGAGCAGTTCTTC.

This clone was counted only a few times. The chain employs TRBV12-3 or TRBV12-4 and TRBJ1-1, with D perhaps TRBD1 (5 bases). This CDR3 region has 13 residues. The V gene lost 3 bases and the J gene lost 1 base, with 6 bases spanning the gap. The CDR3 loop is CASSFGGNTEAFF. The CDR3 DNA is TGTGCCAGCAGTTTCGGGGGGAACACTGAAGCTTTCTTT.